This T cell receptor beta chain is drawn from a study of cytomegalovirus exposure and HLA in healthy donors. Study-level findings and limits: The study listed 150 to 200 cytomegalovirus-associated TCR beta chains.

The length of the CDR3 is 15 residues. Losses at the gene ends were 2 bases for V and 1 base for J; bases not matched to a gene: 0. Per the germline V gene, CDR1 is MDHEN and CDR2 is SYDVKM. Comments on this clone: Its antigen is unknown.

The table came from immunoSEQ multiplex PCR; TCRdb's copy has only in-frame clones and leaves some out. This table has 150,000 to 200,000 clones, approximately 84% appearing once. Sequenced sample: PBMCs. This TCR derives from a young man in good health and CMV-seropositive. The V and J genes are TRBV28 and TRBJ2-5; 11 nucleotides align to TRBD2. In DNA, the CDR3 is TGTGCCAGCAGTTTACTAGCGGGGGGCCAAGAGACCCAGTACTTC. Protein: CASSLLAGGQETQYF.